Sequencing of this T cell receptor (beta chain) was carried out in a study of Graves' ophthalmopathy and Graves' hyperthyroidism. In its sample, this clonotype was seen many times. Amplification of TCR beta CDR3 regions used RNA transcripts. A first-round RT-PCR used HTBI primers, followed by a second-round multiplex PCR. TCRdb recomputed calls from the multiplex PCR reads with MiXCR, one row per CDR3 protein. The sample gives roughly 400,000 distinct CDR3 sequences, about 17% of which show up once; around 1.5% is in the top ten. V lost 1 base to trimming and J lost 4 bases, with 8 bases between them. The CDR3 runs to 13 residues. The V gene's germline CDR1 is DFQATT and CDR2 SNEGSKA (reference sequence).

The chain couples TRBV20-1 to TRBJ2-1; D is unclear. This receptor was taken from a woman aged 18-29 years with Graves' ophthalmopathy. The material sequenced was peripheral blood. This CDR3 reads CSARGFPYNEQFF. The CDR3 DNA is TGCAGTGCTAGAGGTTTCCCTTACAATGAGCAGTTCTTC.